The TCR beta chain described here comes from a study of blood T cell repertoires in COVID-19. Study in general: From the United States, Italy and Spain came samples of acute and convalescent COVID-19. PBMCs, B-cell-depleted T cells, or T cells were the source of the cDNA or gDNA that made up the material.

Original data processing: Amplified reference gene primers provided the basis for estimating nucleated cell counts. TCRdb's copy holds only in-frame clones and misses some; the assay was immunoSEQ multiplex PCR. Clonal size and the V and J genes are those of that table, whereas D and trimming came from the DNA. The sample has tens of thousands of clones, around nine tenths seen once. The germline V gene encodes CDR1 SGHTA and CDR2 FQGTGA. The CDR3 contains 14 residues. Trimming removed 4 bases at V and 10 bases at J, with 14 bases between. This receptor was obtained from a human donor with active COVID-19. The donor label of this sample is uncertain. The chain joins TRBV7-3 to TRBJ1-6; tentatively, D is TRBD1 (6 bases). The specimen was peripheral blood. CDR3 residues: CASSYTPGVSPLHF. In DNA, the CDR3 is TGTGCCAGCAGCTACACCCCAGGGGTCTCACCCCTCCACTTT. Together with reference TRBV7-3 and TRBJ1-6, the CDR3 gives the full variable domain: GAGVSQTPSNKVTEKGKYVELRCDPISGHTALYWYRQSLGQGPEFLIYFQGTGAADDSGLPNDRFFAVRPEGSVSTLKIQRTERGDSAVYLCASSYTPGVSPLHFGNGTRLTVT.